This T cell receptor beta chain was observed in a study of T cells in Graves' hyperthyroidism and ophthalmopathy. Study-wide results and caveats: A model using 13 V-J features told ophthalmopathy apart from stable hyperthyroidism.

From RNA transcripts, TCR beta CDR3 regions were amplified. The TCR CDR3 was amplified in a first-round RT-PCR using the HTBI primer set. Each CDR3 protein gets one entry after TCRdb re-called the multiplex PCR reads with MiXCR. Counted here are 250,000 to 300,000 distinct CDR3 sequences, 10% to 15% occurring once; the ten biggest clones make up almost 8%. This clonotype was observed many times. Its antigen remains unknown. The V gene's germline CDR1 is SEHNR and CDR2 FQNEAQ (reference sequence). With V trimmed by 2 bases and J by 2 bases, 7 bases remained unmatched. This CDR3 spans 16 amino acids. A patient was excluded if there was uncontrolled infection, other autoimmune disease, pregnancy or lactation. For the diagnoses, clinical symptoms, serum thyroxine and TRAb, thyroid ultrasound and orbital computed tomography were used.

This clonotype originated in a woman aged 25 to 39 with Graves' hyperthyroidism that later progressed to Graves' ophthalmopathy. Sequences were obtained from blood. V gene TRBV7-9 combines with J gene TRBJ2-7, with 9 bases aligning to TRBD2. CDR3 in amino acids: CASSLSGGRAPYEQYF. The CDR3 DNA follows: TGTGCCAGCAGCTTATCCGGCGGGAGGGCTCCCTACGAGCAGTACTTC. The complete variable domain, with remaining parts taken from reference TRBV7-9 and TRBJ2-7, reads DTGVSQNPRHKITKRGQNVTFRCDPISEHNRLYWYRQTLGQGPEFLTYFQNEAQLEKSRLLSDRFSAERPKGSFSTLEIQRTEQGDSAMYLCASSLSGGRAPYEQYFGPGTRLTVT.